This T cell receptor (beta chain) was obtained from a study of shared clonotypes between healthy human individuals. Findings and caveats of the study: Shared clonotypes: roughly 5% naive CD4, about 3.3% naive CD8, around 2.4% memory CD4, over 0.3% memory CD8. Sampling covered nothing but blood. Tissue TCR repertoires likely differ from those found in blood.

In regard to this clone: As yet, its antigen is unknown.

The CDR3 length is 14 residues. Germline values: CDR1 MNHNS, CDR2 SASEGT. V shed 4 bases and J shed 4 bases, with 12 bases lying between them. It was across several immunoSEQ plates that each subset's genomic DNA was evenly split. It was roughly 190 ng DNA, 25,000 to 35,000 T cell genomes, that sorted-subset replicate PCRs used. Measured with immunoSEQ multiplex PCR; TCRdb has only the in-frame clones, and not every one. In the table there are 2,500,000 or so clones, 90% to 95% of which are singletons. V gene TRBV6-1 combines with J gene TRBJ2-3, with D tentatively TRBD2 (5 bases). This clonotype was sampled from a man aged 18 to 29 in good health. Specimen: naive CD4+ T cells sorted from blood. Subset defined: CD45RA+ positively selected. The CDR3 spells CASSVRVPPDTQYF. CDR3 nucleotide sequence: TGTGCCAGCAGTGTGAGGGTCCCCCCAGATACGCAGTATTTT.